The 21 T cell receptor beta chains given below trace back to one sample, sequenced in a study of blood T cell repertoires in COVID-19. The data were produced by immunoSEQ multiplex PCR, yet TCRdb's version contains in-frame clones alone and is incomplete. The sample records around 130,000 clones, over 85% being singletons. Sequenced material: peripheral blood. The receptors were gathered from a man aged 50-59 years with active COVID-19.

This chain connects TRBV9 to TRBJ2-2, with D maybe TRBD1 (5 bases). Germline V gene data show CDR1 as SGDLS and CDR2 as YYNGEE. Trimming took off 5 bases at V and 0 bases at J, with 11 bases between the two ends. This CDR3 has 15 amino acids. CDR3 DNA sequence: TGTGCCAGCAGTTGGGGCGATGCGAACACCGGGGAGCTGTTTTTT. Amino acid sequence: CASSWGDANTGELFF.

The rearrangement joins TRBV11-3 to TRBJ2-1, with 7 bases matching TRBD2. Trimming removed 5 bases from V and 5 bases from J; junction bases left unmatched: 18. The CDR3 runs 18 residues. Germline V gene sequence: CDR1 SGHNT, CDR2 YENEEA. The CDR3, as DNA: TGTGCCAGCAGCGGGCTTGGGGGGGACTACAGTTCCAACAATGAGCAGTTCTTC. It is translated as CASSGLGGDYSSNNEQFF.

This clone was seen only a few times. The chain links TRBV2 to TRBJ2-7; the match to TRBD1 covers 9 bases. V dropped 6 bases and J dropped 2; count of bases not matched to a gene: 5. The CDR3 sequence is 14 residues long. Germline CDR1 is SNHLY and CDR2 is FYNNEI. CDR3 in amino acids: CASSEQGATYEQYV. The CDR3, as DNA: TGTGCCAGCAGCGAACAGGGGGCAACCTACGAGCAGTACGTC.

The J gene is TRBJ1-6, the V gene TRBV2, with D possibly TRBD1 on 6 matching bases. The CDR3 length is 13 residues. V was pared by 9 bases and J by 7 bases, with 13 bases between. CDR1 is SNHLY, CDR2 FYNNEI, per germline. In DNA form, the CDR3 reads TGTGCCAGTTCCGGGACACAGAATTCACCCCTCCACTTT. Translated, it gives CASSGTQNSPLHF.

The rearrangement joins TRBV3-1 (or the pseudogene TRBV3-2) to TRBJ1-1; 7 bases line up with TRBD1. Trimming at V came to 3 bases and at J to 1 base, leaving 2 bases not matched to a gene. CDR3 size: 14 residues. Per the germline V gene, CDR1 is LGHDT and CDR2 is YNNKEL (reference sequence). This chain's CDR3 is CASSHRTGNTEAFF. The CDR3 nucleotides are TGTGCCAGCAGCCATCGGACAGGGAACACTGAAGCTTTCTTT.

CDR3 amino acids: CASSIGLGQNSYEQYF. For the CDR3, the DNA is TGTGCCAGTAGTATAGGTCTGGGGCAAAACTCCTACGAGCAGTACTTC. This rearrangement joins TRBV19 to TRBJ2-7; perhaps TRBD1 as D (5 bases). Per germline, CDR1 LNHDA and CDR2 SQIVND (reference sequence). The CDR3 spans 16 residues. V lost 1 base and J lost 0, with 13 bases in between. Using reference TRBV19 and TRBJ2-7 for the parts outside the CDR3, the full variable domain is DGGITQSPKYLFRKEGQNVTLSCEQNLNHDAMYWYRQDPGQGLRLIYYSQIVNDFQKGDIAEGYSVSREKKESFPLTVTSAQKNPTAFYLCASSIGLGQNSYEQYFGPGTRLTVT.

V gene TRBV2 combines with J gene TRBJ1-5; possible D gene TRBD1, 6 bases. The CDR3 consists of 15 residues. The V end was cut by 6 bases, the J end by 7 bases, with 19 bases between. Germline values: CDR1 SNHLY, CDR2 FYNNEI. CDR3 nucleotides: TGTGCCAGCAGACTTACGGGGGGCCCAAACCAGCCCCAGCATTTT. Translation gives CASRLTGGPNQPQHF.

The chain is built from TRBV6-5 and TRBJ1-3; perhaps TRBD1 as D (5 bases). V lost 6 bases to trimming and J lost 4 bases, with 16 bases between them. This CDR3 is 15 amino acids long. Germline V CDR1 and CDR2: MNHEY, SVGAGI. The CDR3 protein is CASSSQRQLGNTIYF. Here the CDR3 DNA reads TGTGCCAGCAGCTCCCAACGACAGCTCGGAAACACCATATATTTT.

The chain combines TRBV19 with TRBJ1-2, with D hard to call. Deletions cut 11 bases from V and 0 bases from J, with 16 bases between. The germline CDR1 and CDR2 sequences are LNHDA and SQIVND (reference sequence). The CDR3 has 14 residues. The CDR3 DNA follows: TGTGCCTCTAAGTATCAGGCTACTAACTATGGCTACACCTTC. Amino acids: CASKYQATNYGYTF.

The chain combines TRBV5-1 with TRBJ2-3, with D maybe TRBD2 (7 bases). Deletions cut 7 bases from V and 1 base from J, with 19 bases between. This CDR3 has 16 amino acids. Germline-derived CDR1 and CDR2 are SGHRS and YFSETQ. Here the CDR3 reads CASLAGAGVGTDTQYF. Here the CDR3 DNA reads TGCGCCAGCTTGGCAGGGGCGGGAGTTGGCACAGATACGCAGTATTTT. The entire variable domain, with the rest obtained from reference TRBV5-1 and TRBJ2-3, is as follows: KAGVTQTPRYLIKTRGQQVTLSCSPISGHRSVSWYQQTPGQGLQFLFEYFSETQRNKGNFPGRFSGRQFSNSRSEMNVSTLELGDSALYLCASLAGAGVGTDTQYFGPGTRLTVL.

The rearrangement links TRBV6-5 to TRBJ2-7; TRBD1 matches at 9 bases. Germline CDR1 is MNHEY and CDR2 is SVGAGI. V lost 0 bases and J lost 4; bases outside the gene matches: 4. The CDR3 has 15 residues. As DNA, the CDR3 is TGTGCCAGCAGTTACTCCGGGACAGGGCCTTACGAGCAGTACTTC. It codes for CASSYSGTGPYEQYF.

This chain uses TRBV24-1 with TRBJ1-4, with D uncertain. In germline, CDR1 is KGHDR, CDR2 SFDVKD. The length of the CDR3 is 14 residues. The germline V and J ends were trimmed by 8 bases and 7 bases, with 16 bases remaining between them. CDR3 sequence reads: CATTRTGSVEKLFF. CDR3 bases: TGTGCCACCACCCGGACGGGATCAGTTGAAAAACTGTTTTTT.

The chain combines TRBV19 with TRBJ2-2; the D gene is possibly TRBD1 (6 bases). Trimming removed 6 bases at V and 5 bases at J, with 13 bases between. The CDR3 sequence is 14 residues long. The germline V gene has CDR1 LNHDA and CDR2 SQIVND (reference sequence). Written as DNA, the CDR3 is TGTGCCAGTAGGGTAACAGGGTATACCGGGGAGCTGTTTTTT. This sequence encodes CASRVTGYTGELFF.

This sequence joins TRBV2 and TRBJ2-3; 9 positions agree with TRBD2. The germline V gene has CDR1 SNHLY and CDR2 FYNNEI. This CDR3 spans 14 amino acids. V lost 6 bases and J lost 4; bases outside the gene matches: 5. The CDR3 DNA reads TGTGCCAGCAGGAAGCTAGCGGGACCAGATACGCAGTATTTT. Residues: CASRKLAGPDTQYF.

The chain couples TRBV3-1 (or the pseudogene TRBV3-2) to TRBJ2-2; TRBD2 matches at 10 bases. In germline, CDR1 is LGHDT, CDR2 YNNKEL (reference sequence). The J segment lost 5 bases and the V segment lost 3 bases, leaving 3 bases of the junction unmatched. The length of the CDR3 is 15 residues. In nucleotides, the CDR3 is TGTGCCAGCAGCCAGCTAGCGGGAGTTACCGGGGAGCTGTTTTTT. Translation: CASSQLAGVTGELFF.

The chain links TRBV10-3 to TRBJ1-1; weak D call: TRBD1 (6 bases). The germline V gene encodes CDR1 ENHRY and CDR2 SYGVKD. The V end was cut by 3 bases, the J end by 3 bases, with 20 bases between. The CDR3 extends over 17 amino acids. The CDR3 here is CAISDLGTLGMHTEAFF. In DNA form, the CDR3 reads TGTGCCATCAGTGATTTAGGGACACTTGGTATGCACACTGAAGCTTTCTTT.

This chain uses TRBV4-2 with TRBJ2-2, with D possibly matching TRBD2 (6 bases). The CDR3 extends over 17 amino acids. The V and J ends lost 8 bases and 3 bases respectively, with 22 bases between them. CDR1 and CDR2 (germline): LGHNA, YNFKEQ. For the CDR3, the DNA is TGTGCCAGCTCCCAGAGAGGAGGGCACGAGGACACCGGGGAGCTGTTTTTT. Its translation: CASSQRGGHEDTGELFF.

This clone was recorded a few times. The gene calls are TRBV5-1 and TRBJ2-1, with 8 nucleotides matching TRBD2. CDR1 and CDR2 (germline): SGHRS, YFSETQ. The V and J ends lost 5 bases and 8 bases, in that order; junction bases with no gene match: 12. This CDR3 has 15 amino acids. As DNA, the CDR3 is TGCGCCAGCAGTTTTAAAGCGGGAGCGGCCGATGAGCAGTTCTTC. This sequence encodes CASSFKAGAADEQFF.

V usage is TRBV6-6 and J usage is TRBJ2-2; D gene unclear. Trimming stripped 5 bases from V and 0 bases from J, with 4 bases between. CDR3 length: 13 amino acids. Germline V gene sequence: CDR1 MNHNY, CDR2 SVGAGI (reference sequence). CDR3 loop: CASSGPNTGELFF. CDR3 DNA sequence: TGTGCCAGCAGTGGGCCGAACACCGGGGAGCTGTTTTTT.

This clone was seen a few times. This rearrangement joins TRBV28 to TRBJ1-5; D unresolved. V lost 5 bases to trimming and J lost 2 bases, with 13 bases between them. The germline V gene has CDR1 MDHEN and CDR2 SYDVKM. This CDR3 is built from 15 residues. The CDR3 sequence: CASSGEGGGNQPQHF. DNA for the CDR3: TGTGCCAGCAGTGGGGAGGGCGGCGGCAATCAGCCCCAGCATTTT.

The J gene is TRBJ2-1, the V gene TRBV9; 14 nucleotides match TRBD2. V lost 2 bases, J lost 7 bases, and 2 bases stayed unmatched. The CDR3 has 15 amino acids. Germline CDR1 reads SGDLS; CDR2 reads YYNGEE. In DNA form, the CDR3 reads TGTGCCAGCAGCGTGGGGACTAGCGGGAGAAATGAGCAGTTCTTC. Protein: CASSVGTSGRNEQFF.